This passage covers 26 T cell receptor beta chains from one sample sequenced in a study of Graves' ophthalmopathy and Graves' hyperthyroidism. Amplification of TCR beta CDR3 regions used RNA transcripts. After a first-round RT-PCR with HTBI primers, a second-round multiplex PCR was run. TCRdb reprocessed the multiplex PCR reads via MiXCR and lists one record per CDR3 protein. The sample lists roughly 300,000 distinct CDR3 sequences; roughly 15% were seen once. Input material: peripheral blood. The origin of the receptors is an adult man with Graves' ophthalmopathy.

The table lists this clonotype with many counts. The CDR3 sequence is CAWSTGVSYEQYF. CDR3 sequence (DNA): TGTGCCTGGAGCACAGGGGTAAGCTACGAGCAGTACTTC. J is TRBJ2-7 and V is TRBV30; the match to TRBD1 covers 7 bases. The length of the CDR3 is 13 residues. CDR1 GTSNPN and CDR2 SVGIG come from the germline V gene (reference sequence). Trimming removed 3 bases from V and 3 bases from J; junction bases left unmatched: 5.

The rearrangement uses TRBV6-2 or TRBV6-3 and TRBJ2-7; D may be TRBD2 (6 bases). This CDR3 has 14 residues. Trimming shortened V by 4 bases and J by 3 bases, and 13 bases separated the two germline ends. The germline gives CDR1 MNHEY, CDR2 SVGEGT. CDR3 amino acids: CASSSTGVDYEQYF. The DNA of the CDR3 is TGTGCCAGCAGTTCAACGGGAGTGGACTACGAGCAGTACTTC.

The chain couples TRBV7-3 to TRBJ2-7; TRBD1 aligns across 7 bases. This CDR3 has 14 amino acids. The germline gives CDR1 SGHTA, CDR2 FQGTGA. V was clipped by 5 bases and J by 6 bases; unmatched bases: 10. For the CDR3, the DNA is TGTGCCAGCAGCCGGACAGGTGGATTGGGCGAGCAGTACTTC. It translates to CASSRTGGLGEQYF.

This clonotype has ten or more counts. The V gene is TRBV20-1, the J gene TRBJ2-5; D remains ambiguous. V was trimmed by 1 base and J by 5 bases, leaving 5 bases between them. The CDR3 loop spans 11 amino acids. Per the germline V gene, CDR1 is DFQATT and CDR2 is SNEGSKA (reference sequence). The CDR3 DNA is TGCAGTGCTAGAGCCCCGGAGACCCAGTACTTC. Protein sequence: CSARAPETQYF.

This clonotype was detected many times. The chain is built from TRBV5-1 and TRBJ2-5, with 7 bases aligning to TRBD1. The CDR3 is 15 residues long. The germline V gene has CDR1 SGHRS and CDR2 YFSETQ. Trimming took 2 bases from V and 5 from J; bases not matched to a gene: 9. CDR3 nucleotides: TGCGCCAGCAGCTTTGGCCAAGGGGGCCGTGAGACCCAGTACTTC. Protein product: CASSFGQGGRETQYF.

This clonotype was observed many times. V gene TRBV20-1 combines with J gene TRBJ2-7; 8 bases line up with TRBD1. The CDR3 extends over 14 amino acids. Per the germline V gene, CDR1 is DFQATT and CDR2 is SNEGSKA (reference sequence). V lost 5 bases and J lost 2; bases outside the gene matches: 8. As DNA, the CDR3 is TGCAGTGCTCGAAGGACAGGGTCAACCTACGAGCAGTACTTC. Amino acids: CSARRTGSTYEQYF.

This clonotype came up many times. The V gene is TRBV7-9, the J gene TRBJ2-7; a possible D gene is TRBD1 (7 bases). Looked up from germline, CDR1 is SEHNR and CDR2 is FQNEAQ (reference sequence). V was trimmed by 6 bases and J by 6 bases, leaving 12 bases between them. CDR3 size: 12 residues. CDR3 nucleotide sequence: TGTGCCAGCAGGTCCAGGGGGGTCGAGCAGTACTTC. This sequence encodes CASRSRGVEQYF.

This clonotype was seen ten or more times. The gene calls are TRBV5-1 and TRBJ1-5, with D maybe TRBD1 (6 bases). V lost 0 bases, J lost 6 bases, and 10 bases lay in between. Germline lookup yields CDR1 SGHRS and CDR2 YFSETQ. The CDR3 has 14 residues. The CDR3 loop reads CASSLEQGGQPQHF. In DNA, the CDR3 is TGCGCCAGCAGCTTGGAACAGGGCGGTCAGCCCCAGCATTTT.

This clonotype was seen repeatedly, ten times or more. The CDR3 bases are TGTGCCAGCAGTTTAGGCATAGCGAACACCGGGGAGCTGTTTTTT. Protein: CASSLGIANTGELFF. This chain connects TRBV12-3 or TRBV12-4 to TRBJ2-2; unclear D gene. Trimming shortened V by 1 base and J by 0 bases, and 6 bases separated the two germline ends. This CDR3 region has 15 residues.

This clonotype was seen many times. CDR3 region: CASGLLTGELFF. The CDR3, as DNA: TGTGCCAGCGGGCTATTGACCGGGGAGCTGTTTTTT. This chain connects TRBV11-2 to TRBJ2-2; D is ambiguous. CDR3 length: 12 residues. Trimming removed 8 bases at V and 5 bases at J, with 9 bases between. Germline CDR1 SGHAT, CDR2 FQNNGV.

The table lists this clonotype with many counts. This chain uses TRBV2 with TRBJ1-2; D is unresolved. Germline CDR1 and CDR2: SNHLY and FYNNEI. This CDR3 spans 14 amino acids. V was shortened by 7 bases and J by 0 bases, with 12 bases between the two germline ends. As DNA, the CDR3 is TGTGCCAGCAAGGCAGACCCTACTAACTATGGCTACACCTTC. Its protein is CASKADPTNYGYTF.

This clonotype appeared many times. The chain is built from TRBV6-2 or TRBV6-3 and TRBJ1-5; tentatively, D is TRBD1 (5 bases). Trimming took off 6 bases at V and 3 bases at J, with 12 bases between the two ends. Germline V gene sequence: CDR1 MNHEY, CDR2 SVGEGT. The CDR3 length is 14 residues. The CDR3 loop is CASSRGAYNQPQHF. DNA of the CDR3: TGTGCCAGCAGCAGAGGGGCATACAATCAGCCCCAGCATTTT.

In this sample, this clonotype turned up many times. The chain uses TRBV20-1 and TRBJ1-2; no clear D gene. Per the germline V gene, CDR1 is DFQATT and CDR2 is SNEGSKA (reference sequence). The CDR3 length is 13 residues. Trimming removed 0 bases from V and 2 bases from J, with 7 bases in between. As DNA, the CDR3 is TGCAGTGCTAGAGACGTAGGGAACTATGGCTACACCTTC. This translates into CSARDVGNYGYTF.

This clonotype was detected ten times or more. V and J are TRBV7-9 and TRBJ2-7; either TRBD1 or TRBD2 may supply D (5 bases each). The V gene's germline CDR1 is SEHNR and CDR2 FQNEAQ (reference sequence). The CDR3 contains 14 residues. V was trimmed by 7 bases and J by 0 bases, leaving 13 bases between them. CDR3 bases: TGTGCCAGCACCCACGGGACGGTCTCCTACGAGCAGTACTTC. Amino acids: CASTHGTVSYEQYF.

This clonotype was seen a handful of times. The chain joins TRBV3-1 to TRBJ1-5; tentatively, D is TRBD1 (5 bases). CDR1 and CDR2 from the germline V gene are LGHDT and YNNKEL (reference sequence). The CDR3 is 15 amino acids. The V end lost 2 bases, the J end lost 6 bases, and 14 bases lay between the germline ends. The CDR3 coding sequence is TGTGCCAGCAGCCAACTGGTGGGCGGGGGTCAGCCCCAGCATTTT. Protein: CASSQLVGGGQPQHF.

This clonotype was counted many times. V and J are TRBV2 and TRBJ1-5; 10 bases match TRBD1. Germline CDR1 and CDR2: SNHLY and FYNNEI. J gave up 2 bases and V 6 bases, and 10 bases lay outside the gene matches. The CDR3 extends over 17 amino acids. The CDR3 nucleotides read TGTGCCAGCAGCGCCGGGACAGGGGATATTGGCAATCAGCCCCAGCATTTT. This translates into CASSAGTGDIGNQPQHF.

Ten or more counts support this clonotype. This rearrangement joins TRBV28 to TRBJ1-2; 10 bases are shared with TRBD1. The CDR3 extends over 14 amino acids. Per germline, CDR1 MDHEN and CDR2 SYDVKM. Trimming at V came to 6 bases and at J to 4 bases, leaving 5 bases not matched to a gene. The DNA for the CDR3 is TGTGCCAGCAGAGACAGGGGGCAGAGCTATGGCTACACCTTC. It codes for CASRDRGQSYGYTF.

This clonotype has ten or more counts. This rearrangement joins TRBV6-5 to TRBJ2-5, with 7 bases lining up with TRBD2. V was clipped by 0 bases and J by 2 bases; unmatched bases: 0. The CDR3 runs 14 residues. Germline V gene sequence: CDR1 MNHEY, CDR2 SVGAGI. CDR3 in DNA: TGTGCCAGCAGTTACTCGCGGGGGCAAGAGACCCAGTACTTC. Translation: CASSYSRGQETQYF.

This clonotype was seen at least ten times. CDR3 sequence (DNA): TGCAGCGTCGGGACAGGGGAGAGGAACACCATATATTTT. Residues: CSVGTGERNTIYF. The chain has TRBV29-1 and TRBJ1-3; 10 bases fit TRBD1. V lost 6 bases and J lost 7; bases outside the gene matches: 6. Germline V gene lookup returns CDR1 SQVTM and CDR2 ANQGSEA. The CDR3 has 13 residues.

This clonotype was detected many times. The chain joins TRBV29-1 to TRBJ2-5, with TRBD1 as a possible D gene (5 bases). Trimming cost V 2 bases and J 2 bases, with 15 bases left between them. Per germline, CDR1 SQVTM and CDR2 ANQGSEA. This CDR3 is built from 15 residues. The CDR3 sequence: CSVEWWGKTQETQYF. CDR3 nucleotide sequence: TGCAGCGTTGAATGGTGGGGCAAAACACAAGAGACCCAGTACTTC.

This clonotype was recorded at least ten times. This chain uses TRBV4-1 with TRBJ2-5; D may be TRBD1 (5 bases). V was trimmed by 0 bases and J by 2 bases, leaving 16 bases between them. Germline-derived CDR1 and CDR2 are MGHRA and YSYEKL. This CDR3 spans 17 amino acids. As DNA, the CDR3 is TGCGCCAGCAGCCAAGATACCCTGGACACAAAACAAGAGACCCAGTACTTC. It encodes CASSQDTLDTKQETQYF.

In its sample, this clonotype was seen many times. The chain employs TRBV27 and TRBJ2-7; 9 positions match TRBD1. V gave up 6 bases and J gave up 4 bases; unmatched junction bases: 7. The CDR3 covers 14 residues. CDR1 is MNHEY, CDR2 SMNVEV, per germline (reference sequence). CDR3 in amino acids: CASSPGTGNYEQYF. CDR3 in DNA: TGTGCCAGCAGCCCCGGGACAGGGAATTACGAGCAGTACTTC.

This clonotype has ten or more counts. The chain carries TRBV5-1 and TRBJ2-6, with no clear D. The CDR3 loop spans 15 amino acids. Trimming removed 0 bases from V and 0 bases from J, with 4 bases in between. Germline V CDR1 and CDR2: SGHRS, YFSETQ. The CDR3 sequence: CASSLGPSGANVLTF. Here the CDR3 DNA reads TGCGCCAGCAGCTTGGGACCCTCTGGGGCCAACGTCCTGACTTTC.

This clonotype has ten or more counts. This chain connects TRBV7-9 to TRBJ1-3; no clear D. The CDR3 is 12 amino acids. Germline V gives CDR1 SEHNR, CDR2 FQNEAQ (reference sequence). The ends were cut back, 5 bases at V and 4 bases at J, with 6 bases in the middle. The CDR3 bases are TGTGCCAGCAGCGAACCAGGAAACACCATATATTTT. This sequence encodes CASSEPGNTIYF.

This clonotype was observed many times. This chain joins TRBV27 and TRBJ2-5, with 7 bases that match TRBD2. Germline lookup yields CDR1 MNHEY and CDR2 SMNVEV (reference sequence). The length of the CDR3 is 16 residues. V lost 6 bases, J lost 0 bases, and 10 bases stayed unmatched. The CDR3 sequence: CASSFAAGHYQETQYF. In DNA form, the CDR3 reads TGTGCCAGCAGCTTTGCAGCGGGGCATTACCAAGAGACCCAGTACTTC.

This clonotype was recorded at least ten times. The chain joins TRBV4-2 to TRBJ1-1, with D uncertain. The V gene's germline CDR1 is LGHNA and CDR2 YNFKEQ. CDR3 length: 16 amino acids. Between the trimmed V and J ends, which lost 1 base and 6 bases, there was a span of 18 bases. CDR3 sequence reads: CASSQADSGRIPEAFF. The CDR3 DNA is TGTGCCAGCAGCCAAGCAGATTCGGGGAGGATCCCTGAAGCTTTCTTT.